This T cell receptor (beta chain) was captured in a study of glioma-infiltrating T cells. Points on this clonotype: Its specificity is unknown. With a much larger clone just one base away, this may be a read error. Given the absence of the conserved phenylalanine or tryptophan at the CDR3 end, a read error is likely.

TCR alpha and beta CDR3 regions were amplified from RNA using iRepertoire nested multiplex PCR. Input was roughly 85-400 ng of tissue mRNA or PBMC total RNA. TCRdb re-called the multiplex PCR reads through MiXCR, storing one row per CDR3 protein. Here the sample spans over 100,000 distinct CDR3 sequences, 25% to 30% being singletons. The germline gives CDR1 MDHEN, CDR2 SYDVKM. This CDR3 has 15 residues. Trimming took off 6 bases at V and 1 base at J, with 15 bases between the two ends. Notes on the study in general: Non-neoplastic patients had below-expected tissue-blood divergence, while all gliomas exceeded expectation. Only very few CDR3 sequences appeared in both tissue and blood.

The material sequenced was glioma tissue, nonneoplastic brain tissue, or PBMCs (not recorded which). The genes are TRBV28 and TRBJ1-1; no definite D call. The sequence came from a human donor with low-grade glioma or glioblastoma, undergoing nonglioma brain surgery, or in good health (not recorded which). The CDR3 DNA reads TGTGCCAGCAGCTTCTCCGCTTCCGCGAACACTGAAGCTTTCTCT. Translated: CASSFSASANTEAFS.